This T cell receptor beta chain came from a study of blood T cell repertoires in COVID-19 (dated by TCRdb to 2018 to 2021). Turning to the overall study: Samples covering the acute and convalescent phases of COVID-19 were provided by collaborators in the United States, Italy and Spain. A de-identified subject ID, COVID-19 status, age in years and sex were almost always included in the sample metadata. Deeply sampled blood TCRbeta repertoires from subjects exposed to, actively infected with, or recovered from COVID-19 were included in the dataset. The repertoires were released in a freely available public database meant as a resource for research on the immune response to SARS-CoV-2. Where HLA class I and class II types were available, the types were taken from metadata supplied by the sample provider, not from assay-based typing. The material from the prospective study consisted of cDNA or gDNA derived from T cells, B-cell-depleted T cells, or PBMCs. Samples were obtained from the ongoing ImmuneRACE study (first 160 participants) and from roughly 1,300 subjects provided by 6 global collaborators.

TCRbeta CDR3 regions were amplified from genomic DNA by means of the immunoSEQ Assay, a bias-controlled multiplex PCR. For the original study's pipeline: Within the assay, amplification of reference gene primers was used to estimate how many nucleated cells each sample contained. Sequence reads were collapsed and filtered to measure the absolute abundance of every unique TCRbeta CDR3 rearrangement. For each sample, productive Simpson clonality was calculated as the square root of Simpson's diversity index across productive rearrangements. TCRdb took over this immuneACCESS table, retaining in-frame rearrangements with V and J assigned. Such tables are incomplete; in checked studies, under half of the missing clones stem from an unresolved V gene, and the remainder is unexplained. D and trimming were read from the DNA, whereas the V and J calls and clone size are those reported in that table. Present in this sample are under 85,000 clones, around 79% of which were seen just once. Of the sample, roughly 11% is held by the ten largest clones.

Including cysteine and phenylalanine, the CDR3 has 14 amino acids. Only CDR3 DNA remains: 42 bases, in frame from the first base. Ends trimmed: V by 6 bases, J by 0 bases; bases unmatched to a gene: 4. CDR1 KGHSH and CDR2 LQKENI were looked up in the germline V gene. Collaborating institutions collected whole blood in K2EDTA tubes following their own protocols. For TCRbeta analysis, collaborators shipped samples in one of three forms: frozen whole blood, isolated PBMCs, or DNA extracted from either of those sample types. Concerning this clone itself: What this receptor recognizes is not known. No clone much larger than this one lies a single base away; base qualities are absent.

Broader findings and caveats from the paper: Clinical and demographic metadata were provided uncurated, with the amount varying by source and participant.

The receptor comes from a man in his fifties or sixties with acute or convalescent COVID-19. The material sequenced was peripheral blood. Recombination linked TRBV18 to TRBJ2-5, and 7 junctional nucleotides match TRBD2. The DNA sequence is given as TGTGCCAGCTCTACGGGGGGAAACCAAGAGACCCAGTACTTC. It codes for CASSTGGNQETQYF.